These T cell receptor beta chains were read from a single sample in a study of CD8 T cells in Susac syndrome. One entry per CDR3 protein, called by TCRdb with MiXCR from the immunoSEQ multiplex PCR reads. The top ten clones hold 0.2% to 0.25% of a sample with hundreds of thousands of distinct CDR3 sequences, 65% to 90% of them seen once. The specimen sequenced was CD8+ T cells from PBMCs. Every receptor here comes from a human donor with multiple sclerosis. Each CDR3 is given with its conserved first and last residue. A D gene is named only where the DNA matches it firmly. Size values are once, few and many counts, or a class for expanded clones, and some rows have none.

j_gene: TRBJ2-1; abundance: -; v_gene: TRBV6-4; d_gene: -; CDR3aa: CASKVQAEPYNEQFF; CDR3nt: TGTGCCAGCAAGGTCCAGGCGGAACCCTACAATGAGCAGTTCTTC
j_gene: TRBJ1-1; abundance: -; v_gene: TRBV28; d_gene: -; CDR3aa: CASSLVRGREAFF; CDR3nt: TGTGCCAGCAGTTTAGTCCGGGGGCGTGAAGCTTTCTTT
j_gene: TRBJ1-2; abundance: -; v_gene: TRBV19; d_gene: -; CDR3aa: CASSIPQNYGYTF; CDR3nt: TGTGCCAGTAGTATACCACAGAACTATGGCTACACCTTC
j_gene: TRBJ1-2; abundance: -; v_gene: TRBV10-2; d_gene: -; CDR3aa: CASWFEGYGYTF; CDR3nt: TGCGCCAGCTGGTTCGAGGGCTATGGCTACACCTTC
j_gene: TRBJ1-4; abundance: -; v_gene: TRBV7-9; d_gene: TRBD1; CDR3aa: CASSSTGQGTNEKLFF; CDR3nt: TGTGCCAGCAGCTCAACTGGACAGGGAACTAATGAAAAACTGTTTTTT
j_gene: TRBJ1-1; abundance: -; v_gene: TRBV5-5; d_gene: TRBD1; CDR3aa: CASSWGTGKEPAFF; CDR3nt: TGTGCCAGCAGCTGGGGGACAGGGAAGGAGCCAGCTTTCTTT
j_gene: TRBJ2-7; abundance: few; v_gene: TRBV7-9; d_gene: TRBD1; CDR3aa: CASSSPDRSYEQYF; CDR3nt: TGTGCCAGCAGCTCACCGGACAGGTCCTACGAGCAGTACTTC
j_gene: TRBJ2-6; abundance: -; v_gene: TRBV27; d_gene: -; CDR3aa: CASSPSSVFSGANVLTF; CDR3nt: TGTGCCAGCAGCCCCAGTTCAGTATTCTCTGGGGCCAACGTCCTGACTTTC
j_gene: TRBJ1-1; abundance: -; v_gene: TRBV27; d_gene: -; CDR3aa: CASSAGRITEAFF; CDR3nt: TGTGCCAGCTCAGCCGGTAGAATCACTGAAGCTTTCTTT
j_gene: TRBJ2-7; abundance: -; v_gene: TRBV7-9; d_gene: -; CDR3aa: CASTHSTFPDEQYF; CDR3nt: TGTGCCAGTACGCACAGTACCTTCCCCGACGAGCAGTACTTC
j_gene: TRBJ2-7; abundance: once; v_gene: TRBV7-2; d_gene: -; CDR3aa: CASSLDRAGGYEQYF; CDR3nt: TGTGCCAGCAGCTTAGATAGGGCAGGGGGGTACGAGCAGTACTTC
j_gene: TRBJ2-7; abundance: few; v_gene: TRBV7-6; d_gene: -; CDR3aa: CASSLALDPYEQYF; CDR3nt: TGTGCCAGCAGCTTAGCGCTTGACCCCTACGAGCAGTACTTC
j_gene: TRBJ2-2; abundance: -; v_gene: TRBV12-3/TRBV12-4; d_gene: TRBD2; CDR3aa: CASKFPRSGRAATGELFF; CDR3nt: TGTGCCAGCAAATTTCCCCGAAGCGGGAGGGCGGCCACCGGGGAGCTGTTTTTT
j_gene: TRBJ2-4; abundance: -; v_gene: TRBV20-1; d_gene: -; CDR3aa: CSARSRDLAKNIQYF; CDR3nt: TGCAGTGCTAGATCGCGGGACTTAGCCAAAAACATTCAGTACTTC
j_gene: TRBJ2-7; abundance: -; v_gene: TRBV7-9; d_gene: TRBD1; CDR3aa: CASSLGSAGGEQYF; CDR3nt: TGTGCCAGCAGCTTAGGTTCTGCAGGGGGCGAGCAGTACTTC
j_gene: TRBJ2-7; abundance: -; v_gene: TRBV28; d_gene: -; CDR3aa: CASQILLSYEQYF; CDR3nt: TGTGCCAGCCAGATACTACTGTCCTACGAGCAGTACTTC
j_gene: TRBJ2-3; abundance: once; v_gene: TRBV20-1; d_gene: -; CDR3aa: CSALPFPQRPTDTQYF; CDR3nt: TGCAGTGCCCTCCCCTTCCCCCAGCGACCCACAGATACGCAGTATTTT
j_gene: TRBJ1-1; abundance: -; v_gene: TRBV20-1; d_gene: -; CDR3aa: CSARGREAFF; CDR3nt: TGCAGTGCCAGGGGTCGTGAAGCTTTCTTT
j_gene: TRBJ1-2; abundance: -; v_gene: TRBV2; d_gene: -; CDR3aa: CASSEAHTSNYGYTF; CDR3nt: TGTGCCAGCAGTGAAGCGCACACTAGCAACTATGGCTACACCTTC
j_gene: TRBJ2-2; abundance: -; v_gene: TRBV19; d_gene: -; CDR3aa: CASSIDPQNLGELFF; CDR3nt: TGTGCCAGTAGTATAGACCCCCAGAACCTCGGGGAGCTGTTTTTT
j_gene: TRBJ1-1; abundance: -; v_gene: TRBV5-1; d_gene: -; CDR3aa: CASSLLAVGDPWVNTEAFF; CDR3nt: TGCGCCAGCAGCCTTCTAGCGGTGGGGGACCCTTGGGTAAACACTGAAGCTTTCTTT
j_gene: TRBJ2-7; abundance: once; v_gene: TRBV30; d_gene: -; CDR3aa: CAWSDGSSYEQYF; CDR3nt: TGTGCCTGGAGTGACGGGAGCTCCTACGAGCAGTACTTC
j_gene: TRBJ1-1; abundance: -; v_gene: TRBV15; d_gene: -; CDR3aa: CATSRPTGRTEAFF; CDR3nt: TGTGCCACCAGCAGACCCACAGGGAGAACTGAAGCTTTCTTT
j_gene: TRBJ1-2; abundance: -; v_gene: TRBV28; d_gene: -; CDR3aa: CASSFRFQGAEGGYTF; CDR3nt: TGTGCCAGCAGTTTTAGGTTTCAGGGAGCGGAAGGTGGCTACACCTTC
j_gene: TRBJ2-1; abundance: once; v_gene: TRBV7-9; d_gene: -; CDR3aa: CASSSKPGTPAEDEQFF; CDR3nt: TGTGCCAGCAGCTCGAAACCCGGGACGCCCGCCGAGGATGAGCAGTTCTTC
j_gene: TRBJ1-2; abundance: -; v_gene: TRBV12-3/TRBV12-4; d_gene: -; CDR3aa: CASRLYYGYTF; CDR3nt: TGTGCCAGCAGACTGTACTATGGCTACACCTTC
j_gene: TRBJ2-2; abundance: -; v_gene: TRBV28; d_gene: -; CDR3aa: CASSRDRVLFF; CDR3nt: TGTGCCAGCAGTCGGGACCGAGTCCTGTTTTTT
j_gene: TRBJ2-7; abundance: -; v_gene: TRBV7-9; d_gene: -; CDR3aa: CASSAPWAHALYEQYF; CDR3nt: TGTGCCAGCAGCGCGCCTTGGGCCCATGCCCTCTACGAGCAGTACTTC
j_gene: TRBJ2-3; abundance: -; v_gene: TRBV7-2; d_gene: -; CDR3aa: CASRPPCWLFITDTQYF; CDR3nt: TGTGCCAGCAGACCCCCTTGCTGGCTATTTATCACAGATACGCAGTATTTT
j_gene: TRBJ1-2; abundance: -; v_gene: TRBV27; d_gene: -; CDR3aa: CASSLSTGFHGYTF; CDR3nt: TGTGCCAGCAGTTTATCTACAGGGTTCCATGGCTACACCTTC
j_gene: TRBJ2-1; abundance: -; v_gene: TRBV30; d_gene: TRBD2; CDR3aa: CAWREDSYNEQFF; CDR3nt: TGTGCCTGGCGGGAGGACTCCTACAATGAGCAGTTCTTC
j_gene: TRBJ2-3; abundance: -; v_gene: TRBV27; d_gene: -; CDR3aa: CASSFLGFGSTDTQYF; CDR3nt: TGTGCCAGCAGTTTCCTAGGGTTTGGAAGCACAGATACGCAGTATTTT
j_gene: TRBJ2-3; abundance: -; v_gene: TRBV11-2; d_gene: -; CDR3aa: CASSLLLAGTDTQYF; CDR3nt: TGTGCCAGCAGCTTACTGCTAGCAGGAACAGATACGCAGTATTTT
j_gene: TRBJ2-6; abundance: -; v_gene: TRBV19; d_gene: -; CDR3aa: CASTGQTGANVLTF; CDR3nt: TGTGCCAGTACTGGACAGACTGGGGCCAACGTCCTGACTTTC
j_gene: TRBJ2-1; abundance: -; v_gene: TRBV29-1; d_gene: -; CDR3aa: CSVFGMNNEQFF; CDR3nt: TGCAGCGTTTTCGGGATGAACAATGAGCAGTTCTTC
j_gene: TRBJ1-3; abundance: -; v_gene: TRBV5-6; d_gene: -; CDR3aa: CASSLRSSGNTIYF; CDR3nt: TGTGCCAGCAGCTTGAGGTCCTCTGGAAACACCATATATTTT
j_gene: TRBJ2-1; abundance: -; v_gene: TRBV7-9; d_gene: TRBD1; CDR3aa: CASSQWTGGYNEQFF; CDR3nt: TGTGCCAGCAGCCAATGGACAGGGGGCTACAATGAGCAGTTCTTC
j_gene: TRBJ2-7; abundance: -; v_gene: TRBV9; d_gene: TRBD1; CDR3aa: CASSYGQGVSYEQYF; CDR3nt: TGTGCCAGCAGCTACGGACAGGGAGTTTCCTACGAGCAGTACTTC
j_gene: TRBJ1-5; abundance: -; v_gene: TRBV30; d_gene: -; CDR3aa: CACQRGWGQPQHF; CDR3nt: TGTGCCTGCCAGAGGGGATGGGGTCAGCCCCAGCATTTT
j_gene: TRBJ2-1; abundance: -; v_gene: TRBV28; d_gene: -; CDR3aa: CASSFFATNEQFF; CDR3nt: TGTGCCAGCAGTTTCTTTGCTACGAATGAGCAGTTCTTC
j_gene: TRBJ2-1; abundance: -; v_gene: TRBV5-1; d_gene: -; CDR3aa: CASNLEPGHVNEQFF; CDR3nt: TGCGCCAGCAACCTAGAGCCGGGACACGTTAATGAGCAGTTCTTC
j_gene: TRBJ1-2; abundance: -; v_gene: TRBV14; d_gene: -; CDR3aa: CASGLARHGYTF; CDR3nt: TGTGCCAGCGGCCTAGCCCGTCATGGCTACACCTTC
j_gene: TRBJ2-7; abundance: -; v_gene: TRBV4-3; d_gene: -; CDR3aa: CASSQDGTGLGSYEQYF; CDR3nt: TGCGCCAGCAGCCAGGACGGGACGGGGCTAGGATCCTACGAGCAGTACTTC
j_gene: TRBJ2-7; abundance: -; v_gene: TRBV7-9; d_gene: TRBD2; CDR3aa: CASSLVTAGVNEQYF; CDR3nt: TGTGCCAGCAGCTTAGTTACGGCGGGGGTGAACGAGCAGTACTTC
j_gene: TRBJ2-1; abundance: -; v_gene: TRBV7-9; d_gene: -; CDR3aa: CASSPMGEQFF; CDR3nt: TGTGCCAGCAGCCCGATGGGTGAGCAGTTCTTC
j_gene: TRBJ2-7; abundance: -; v_gene: TRBV10-3; d_gene: -; CDR3aa: CAISDLTRPGLTSSYEQYF; CDR3nt: TGTGCCATCAGTGATCTCACTCGGCCGGGACTTACTAGCTCCTACGAGCAGTACTTC
j_gene: TRBJ2-7; abundance: -; v_gene: TRBV7-2; d_gene: -; CDR3aa: CASSGGWGQSYEQYF; CDR3nt: TGTGCCAGCAGCGGAGGGTGGGGACAGTCCTACGAGCAGTACTTC
j_gene: TRBJ2-2; abundance: -; v_gene: TRBV9; d_gene: -; CDR3aa: CASSPGDGELFF; CDR3nt: TGTGCCAGCAGCCCCGGGGACGGGGAGCTGTTTTTT
j_gene: TRBJ2-7; abundance: -; v_gene: TRBV11-2; d_gene: -; CDR3aa: CASTLGEGHEQYF; CDR3nt: TGTGCCAGCACCCTAGGCGAGGGGCACGAGCAGTACTTC
j_gene: TRBJ2-1; abundance: -; v_gene: TRBV24-1; d_gene: TRBD2; CDR3aa: CATSDLPSGGSYNEQFF; CDR3nt: TGTGCCACCAGTGATTTGCCCAGCGGGGGCTCCTACAATGAGCAGTTCTTC
j_gene: TRBJ2-5; abundance: -; v_gene: TRBV15; d_gene: TRBD2; CDR3aa: CATSSPTSGNRQETQYF; CDR3nt: TGTGCCACCAGCAGCCCGACTAGCGGGAACCGACAAGAGACCCAGTACTTC
j_gene: TRBJ1-2; abundance: -; v_gene: TRBV4-2; d_gene: -; CDR3aa: CASSQATGWYGYTF; CDR3nt: TGTGCCAGCAGCCAGGCGACGGGATGGTATGGCTACACCTTC
j_gene: TRBJ2-1; abundance: -; v_gene: TRBV5-6; d_gene: TRBD2; CDR3aa: CASSLLAGGPGDEQFF; CDR3nt: TGTGCCAGCAGCCTGCTAGCGGGAGGGCCCGGCGATGAGCAGTTCTTC
j_gene: TRBJ1-5; abundance: -; v_gene: TRBV27; d_gene: -; CDR3aa: CASRPGLGNQPQHF; CDR3nt: TGTGCCAGCAGGCCGGGCCTAGGGAATCAGCCCCAGCATTTT
j_gene: TRBJ2-7; abundance: few; v_gene: TRBV6-5; d_gene: -; CDR3aa: CASSSRSNSYEQYF; CDR3nt: TGTGCCAGCAGTTCGAGGAGCAACTCCTACGAGCAGTACTTC
j_gene: TRBJ1-5; abundance: -; v_gene: TRBV21-1; d_gene: -; CDR3aa: CASSKATGTLGTGERWLSNQPQHF; CDR3nt: TGTGCCAGCAGCAAAGCAACTGGGACACTTGGGACAGGGGAACGGTGGCTCAGCAATCAGCCCCAGCATTTT